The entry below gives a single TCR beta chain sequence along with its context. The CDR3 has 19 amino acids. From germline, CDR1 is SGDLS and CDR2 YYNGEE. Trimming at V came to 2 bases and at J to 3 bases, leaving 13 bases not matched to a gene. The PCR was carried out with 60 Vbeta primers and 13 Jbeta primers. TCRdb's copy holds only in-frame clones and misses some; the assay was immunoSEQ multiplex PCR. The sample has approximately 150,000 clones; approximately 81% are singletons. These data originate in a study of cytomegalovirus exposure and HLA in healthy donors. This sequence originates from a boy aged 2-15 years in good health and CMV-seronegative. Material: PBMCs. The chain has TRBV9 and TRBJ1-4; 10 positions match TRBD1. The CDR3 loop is CASSVGTRDRGSPNEKLFF. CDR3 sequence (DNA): TGTGCCAGCAGCGTCGGGACCCGGGACAGGGGATCTCCTAATGAAAAACTGTTTTTT.